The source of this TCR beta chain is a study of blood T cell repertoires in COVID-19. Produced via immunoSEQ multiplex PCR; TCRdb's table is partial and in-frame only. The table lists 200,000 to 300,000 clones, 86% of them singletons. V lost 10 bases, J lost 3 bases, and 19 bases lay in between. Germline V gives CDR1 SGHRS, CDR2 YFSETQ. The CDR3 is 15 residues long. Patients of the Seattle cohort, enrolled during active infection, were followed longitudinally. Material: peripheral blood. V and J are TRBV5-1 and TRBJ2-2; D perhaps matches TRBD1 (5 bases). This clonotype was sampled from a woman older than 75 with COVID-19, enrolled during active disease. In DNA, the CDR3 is TGCGCCGCAAAGCAGGGTAGTGGAGACACCGGGGAGCTGTTTTTT. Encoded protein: CAAKQGSGDTGELFF.